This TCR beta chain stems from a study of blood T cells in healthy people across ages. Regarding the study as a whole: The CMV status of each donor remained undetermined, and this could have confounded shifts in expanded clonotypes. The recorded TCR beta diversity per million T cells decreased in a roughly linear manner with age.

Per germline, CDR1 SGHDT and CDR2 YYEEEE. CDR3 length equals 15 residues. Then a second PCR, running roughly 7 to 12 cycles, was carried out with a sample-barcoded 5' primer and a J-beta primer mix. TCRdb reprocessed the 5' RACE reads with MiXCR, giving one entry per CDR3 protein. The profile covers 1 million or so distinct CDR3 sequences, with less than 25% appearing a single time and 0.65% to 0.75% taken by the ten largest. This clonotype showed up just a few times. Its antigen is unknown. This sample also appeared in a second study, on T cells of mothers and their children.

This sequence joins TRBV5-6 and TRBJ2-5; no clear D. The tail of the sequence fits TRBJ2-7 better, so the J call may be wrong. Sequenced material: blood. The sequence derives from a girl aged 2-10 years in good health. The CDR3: CASSSTIRTDGEQYF. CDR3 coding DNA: TGTGCCAGCAGCTCAACAATCAGGACGGATGGCGAGCAGTACTTC.